This section outlines one T cell receptor (beta chain) sequence together with its context. The Seattle patients joined while their infection was active and were tracked longitudinally afterward. These data come from a study of blood T cell repertoires in COVID-19. Study-wide context: Specimens from acute and convalescent COVID-19 originated in the United States, Italy and Spain.

In germline, CDR1 is SGHDN, CDR2 FVKESK. The CDR3 consists of 13 residues. The germline V and J ends were trimmed by 5 bases and 1 base, with 8 bases remaining between them. Original processing methods: Amplifying reference gene primers gave estimates of nucleated cell counts. Generated by immunoSEQ multiplex PCR, the TCRdb table keeps only in-frame clones and is missing some. V and J calls and clone size are copied from that table; D and trimming were computed from the DNA. Here the sample spans about 49,000 clones, around 81% being singletons. This clonotype originated in a woman aged 80 or over with COVID-19, enrolled during active disease. The chain links TRBV14 to TRBJ2-5; D gene uncertain. Sequences were obtained from peripheral blood. In DNA, the CDR3 is TGTGCCAGCAGCGCACAGCTCCAAGAGACCCAGTACTTC. Amino acids: CASSAQLQETQYF.